A selection of T cell receptor beta chains follows, all from one sample in a study of shared clonotypes between healthy human individuals. The data were produced by immunoSEQ multiplex PCR, yet TCRdb's version contains in-frame clones alone and is incomplete. The sample yields approximately 500,000 clones, roughly 95% seen once. Material: naive CD4+ T cells sorted from blood. Receptor source: a woman in her 30s in good health. Both conserved end residues are part of each CDR3. The D gene is left open where the match is weak. Not every row has a clone size; where given, it reads once, few, many or a size class.

j_gene | abundance | v_gene | d_gene | CDR3nt | CDR3aa
TRBJ1-1 | NA | TRBV6-1 | NA | TGTGCCAGCACCCTAACGGGGGGTCTGAACACTGAAGCTTTCTTT | CASTLTGGLNTEAFF
TRBJ1-1 | NA | TRBV19 | NA | TGTGCCAGTAGTGATACGTTGATGAACACTGAAGCTTTCTTT | CASSDTLMNTEAFF
TRBJ2-5 | NA | TRBV28 | NA | TGTGCCAGCAGCCTAACCCCCAGGCCAAGGTACTTC | CASSLTPRPRYF
TRBJ2-7 | NA | TRBV27 | TRBD2 | TGTGCCAGCAGTTTAGATGGGCTGGGACTAGCGGGAGCCATCGAGCAGTACTTC | CASSLDGLGLAGAIEQYF
TRBJ2-7 | NA | TRBV7-9 | NA | TGTGCCAGCAGCTTCTGGGGGGCGCAGCAGTACTTC | CASSFWGAQQYF
TRBJ1-5 | NA | TRBV6-4 | NA | TGTGCCAGCAGTGACAACAGGGATCAGCCCCAGCATTTT | CASSDNRDQPQHF
TRBJ2-7 | NA | TRBV27 | NA | TGTGCCAGCAGTTTGGATCGCAGGCCGGGGGAGCAGTACTTC | CASSLDRRPGEQYF
TRBJ1-6 | NA | TRBV27 | NA | TGTGCCAGCAGTTTAACCATATCTAATTCACCCCTCCACTTT | CASSLTISNSPLHF
TRBJ1-4 | once | TRBV6-6 | NA | TGTGCCAGCAGTTACGGCGGCCCTAATGAAAAACTGTTTTTT | CASSYGGPNEKLFF
TRBJ2-7 | once | TRBV28 | TRBD1 | TGTGCCAGCAGTGAGGGACAGGTGGGTTCCTACGAGCAGTACTTC | CASSEGQVGSYEQYF
TRBJ1-4 | NA | TRBV9 | TRBD1 | TGTGCCAGCAGCGCAGACCGGGACAGGAAGGAAAAACTGTTTTTT | CASSADRDRKEKLFF
TRBJ2-3 | NA | TRBV5-5 | TRBD2 | TGTGCCAGCAGCTGGGGACTAGCGGCTAGCACAGATACGCAGTATTTT | CASSWGLAASTDTQYF
TRBJ2-1 | once | TRBV5-4 | NA | TGTGCCAGCAGCAACCCTAGGAAGAGTGAGAATGAGCAGTTCTTC | CASSNPRKSENEQFF
TRBJ1-1 | NA | TRBV7-3 | NA | TGTGCCAGCAGCTCTCCGGGGGGCGAAGCTTTCTTT | CASSSPGGEAFF
TRBJ2-1 | once | TRBV19 | NA | TGTGCCAGTAGTATCCAGGACCTCTACAATGAGCAGTTCTTC | CASSIQDLYNEQFF
TRBJ2-7 | NA | TRBV5-1 | TRBD1 | TGCGCCAGCAGCTTGGGAGGGGCGAGGGGGCGCTCCTACGAGCAGTACTTC | CASSLGGARGRSYEQYF
TRBJ2-1 | NA | TRBV7-9 | NA | TGTGCCAGCACCAGAAGCGGTGGCTCCTACAATGAGCAGTTCTTC | CASTRSGGSYNEQFF
TRBJ2-5 | NA | TRBV5-1 | TRBD2 | TGCGCCAGCAGCTTGGGTAGCGGGAGTTGGGAGACCCAGTACTTC | CASSLGSGSWETQYF
TRBJ1-2 | NA | TRBV27 | NA | TGTGCCAGCAGTTTAGGTCAGAACTATGGCTACACCTTC | CASSLGQNYGYTF
TRBJ1-1 | NA | TRBV4-2 | NA | TGTGCCAGCAGCTTGTTGAGTGAAGCTTTCTTT | CASSLLSEAFF
TRBJ1-1 | NA | TRBV9 | NA | TGTGCCAGCAGCGTTGTGGGGCAGTGGAACACTGAAGCTTTCTTT | CASSVVGQWNTEAFF
TRBJ2-7 | NA | TRBV28 | NA | TGTGCCAGCAGTTCGCCGAGGGGGCGGGGGACCTACGAGCAGTACTTC | CASSSPRGRGTYEQYF
TRBJ2-3 | NA | TRBV2 | TRBD1 | TGTGCCAGCAGTGGCCGGGACAGGGGATTAAGGGGGAGTGTTGGAGATACGCAGTATTTT | CASSGRDRGLRGSVGDTQYF
TRBJ2-7 | NA | TRBV28 | TRBD2 | TGTGCCAGCAGGGGGGGGGTGTCCTACGAGCAGTACTTC | CASRGGVSYEQYF
TRBJ2-5 | NA | TRBV27 | TRBD2 | TGTGCCAGCAGTTTCTTCCTAGCGGGATTCCAAGAGACCCAGTACTTC | CASSFFLAGFQETQYF
TRBJ2-7 | NA | TRBV5-1 | TRBD1 | TGCGCCAGCAGCTTCGGGCAGGGGGCAGCTACCTACGAGCAGTACTTC | CASSFGQGAATYEQYF
TRBJ1-5 | NA | TRBV19 | NA | TGTGCCAGTAGTATAGATAGGACAGTGAGAAGCAATCAGCCCCAGCATTTT | CASSIDRTVRSNQPQHF
TRBJ1-5 | NA | TRBV2 | NA | TGTGCCAGCAGATCTAACGGTGGCCGGCCCCAGCATTTT | CASRSNGGRPQHF
TRBJ1-3 | NA | TRBV7-2 | NA | TGTGCCAGCAGCTTAGTAGGACTGGAGGGAAACACCATATATTTT | CASSLVGLEGNTIYF
TRBJ2-7 | NA | TRBV28 | TRBD2 | TGTGCCAGCAGTCCTGGACTAGCGGGAGTGCACGAGCAGTACTTC | CASSPGLAGVHEQYF
TRBJ2-1 | once | TRBV27 | TRBD2 | TGTGCCAGCAGTTCGACTAGCGGGAGAAATGAGCAGTTCTTC | CASSSTSGRNEQFF
TRBJ2-7 | NA | TRBV4-1 | NA | TGCGCCAGCAGCCAAGGGTCCGCGGGGGCCGACGAGCAGTACTTC | CASSQGSAGADEQYF
TRBJ1-2 | NA | TRBV10-3 | NA | TGTGCCATCAGTGACGGACAGAGCTATGGCTACACCTTC | CAISDGQSYGYTF
TRBJ2-1 | NA | TRBV19 | TRBD2 | TGTGCCAGTAGTGAGAATCCGGGACTAGCGGGACCTAGCTCCTACAATGAGCAGTTCTTC | CASSENPGLAGPSSYNEQFF
TRBJ2-7 | NA | TRBV6-5 | NA | TGTGCCAGCGGTAGGGGCGTGAGCTCCTACGAGCAGTACTTC | CASGRGVSSYEQYF
TRBJ1-4 | NA | TRBV19 | NA | TGTGCCAGTAGTCCACCAACAGGGTGGAGTAATGAAAAACTGTTTTTT | CASSPPTGWSNEKLFF
TRBJ2-7 | NA | TRBV28 | NA | TGTGCCAGCAGGTTGCAAACCGATTCCTACGAGCAGTACTTC | CASRLQTDSYEQYF
TRBJ2-2 | NA | TRBV9 | NA | TGTGCCAGCAGCGGAGGCACCCGCCCCCGGAGGAGATCTCAGAACACCGGGGAGCTGTTTTTT | CASSGGTRPRRRSQNTGELFF
TRBJ2-1 | once | TRBV5-1 | TRBD2 | TGCGCCAGCAGCTTGGGGGCTAGCGGGAGTTTCAATGAGCAGTTCTTC | CASSLGASGSFNEQFF
TRBJ2-7 | NA | TRBV28 | NA | TGTGCCAGCAGTTCGGCCACCCTCATCCACGAGCAGTACTTC | CASSSATLIHEQYF